This T cell receptor (beta chain) was captured by sequencing in a study of control samples from healthy donors and cancer patients (dated by TCRdb to 2020 to 2021). The CDR3 goes from the cysteine to the phenylalanine over 14 residues. The DNA shown is the 42-base CDR3, in frame from base 1. The CDR1 and CDR2 encoded by the germline V gene are SGHRS and YFSETQ. Germline trimming amounts to 4 bases on V and 1 base on J, with 3 as the count of junction bases outside the gene matches. About this clone: There is no known antigen for this receptor. Base qualities are missing; no much larger clone stands one base away.

Library preparation was by the immunoSEQ multiplex PCR assay. As stored in TCRdb, this immuneACCESS dataset retains in-frame rearrangements with V and J assigned. A fraction of the clones does not appear; measured against another copy, unresolved V genes explain less than half of the discrepancy, and the remainder lacks a known reason. This sample is represented by about 59,000 clones; roughly nine tenths of them were singletons. Roughly 1.6% of the sample belongs to the ten largest clones. The receptor's source is a man between 40 and 49 years old with colorectal cancer. Sequencing was carried out using PBMCs. In this chain, TRBV5-1 is recombined with TRBJ2-3; 7 nucleotides in the junction match TRBD1. The DNA sequence is as follows: TGCGCCAGCAGCACCGGACAGGGCACAGATACGCAGTATTTT. This is translated as CASSTGQGTDTQYF.